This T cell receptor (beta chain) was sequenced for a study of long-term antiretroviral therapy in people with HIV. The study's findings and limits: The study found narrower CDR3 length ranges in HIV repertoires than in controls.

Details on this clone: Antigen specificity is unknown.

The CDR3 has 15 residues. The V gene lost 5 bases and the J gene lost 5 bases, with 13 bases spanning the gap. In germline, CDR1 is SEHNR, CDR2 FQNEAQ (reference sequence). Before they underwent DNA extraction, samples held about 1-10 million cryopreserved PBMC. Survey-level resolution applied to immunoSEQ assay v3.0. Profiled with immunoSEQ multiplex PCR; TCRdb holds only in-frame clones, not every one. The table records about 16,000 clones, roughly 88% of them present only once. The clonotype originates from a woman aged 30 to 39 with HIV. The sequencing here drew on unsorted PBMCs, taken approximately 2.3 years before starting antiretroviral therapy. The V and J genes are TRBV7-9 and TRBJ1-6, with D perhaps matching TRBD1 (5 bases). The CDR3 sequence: CASSPQGQNNSPLHF. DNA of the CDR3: TGTGCCAGCAGCCCCCAGGGTCAGAATAATTCACCCCTCCACTTT.